A selection of T cell receptor beta chains follows, all from one sample in a study of T cell repertoires in cytomegalovirus infection. From the reads, TCRdb called clonotypes with MiXCR, one entry per CDR3 protein. The sample shows 560,000 or so distinct CDR3 sequences, 15% to 20% of them seen only once. Sequencing was done on a sample of CD8+ T cells from PBMCs. All receptors come from a human donor in good health (CMV status not recorded). Some clones in this sample may be carry-over from other donors' samples. Each CDR3 is given with its conserved first and last residue. A D gene is named only where the DNA matches it firmly. The size field is filled for only some rows; it gives once, few, many or a size class.

d_call,v_call,j_call,clone_size,cdr3_nt,cdr3_aa
.,TRBV2,TRBJ2-1,few,TGTGCCAGCAATGGAGGGAGCTCCTACAATGAGCAGTTCTTC,CASNGGSSYNEQFF
.,TRBV11-2,TRBJ1-5,many,TGTGCCAGCAGCTTAGCTATTAGCAATCAGCCCCAGCATTTT,CASSLAISNQPQHF
.,TRBV11-2,TRBJ1-2,many,TGTGCCAGCAGCTCCCTCGATACTTACAGCGGTGGCTACACCTTC,CASSSLDTYSGGYTF
TRBD1,TRBV4-2,TRBJ1-1,few,TGTGCCAGCAGCCAGCTACCTGCAGGGGGCAACACTGAAGCTTTCTTT,CASSQLPAGGNTEAFF
.,TRBV6-1,TRBJ2-7,.,TGTGCCAGCAGTGTGGGGGGCAGGACCTACGAGCAGTACTTC,CASSVGGRTYEQYF
.,TRBV7-8,TRBJ2-7,many,TGTGCCAGCAGCTTAGTGAGGGGAGGCGTAAGCTCCTACGAGCAGTACTTC,CASSLVRGGVSSYEQYF
.,TRBV7-9,TRBJ2-2,many,TGTGCCAGCAGCCCCACAGGGAAGGAGAACACCGGGGAGCTGTTTTTT,CASSPTGKENTGELFF
.,TRBV28,TRBJ1-3,.,TGTGCCAGCAGTTTCGGGCGGGACTCTGGAAACACCATATATTTT,CASSFGRDSGNTIYF
TRBD1,TRBV20-1,TRBJ1-5,.,TGCAGTGCTAAAACACAGGGGGCGGGGGGTCAGCCCCAGCATTTT,CSAKTQGAGGQPQHF
.,TRBV4-1,TRBJ2-5,.,TGCGCCAGCAGCCCATCTCTGGGGGCTCAAGAGACCCAGTACTTC,CASSPSLGAQETQYF
.,TRBV28,TRBJ2-2,many,TGTGCCAGCAGTTTACAAGCGGGGAACACCGGGGAGCTGTTTTTT,CASSLQAGNTGELFF
TRBD2,TRBV7-9,TRBJ2-1,many,TGTGCCAGCAGCTTAACACTAGCGGGAGGGCCAGAGTATAATGAGCAGTTCTTC,CASSLTLAGGPEYNEQFF
.,TRBV11-3,TRBJ2-1,few,TGTGCCAGCAGAAACGGACTTGACAATGAGCAGTTCTTC,CASRNGLDNEQFF
.,TRBV11-1,TRBJ2-2,many,TGTGCCAGCAGCTTGACCAGGATTCCACGCACCGGGGAGCTGTTTTTT,CASSLTRIPRTGELFF
.,TRBV28,TRBJ1-5,few,TGTGCCAGCAGACCATTACAGGATAGCAATCAGCCCCAGCATTTT,CASRPLQDSNQPQHF
TRBD1,TRBV7-3,TRBJ1-1,many,TGTGCCAGCCGACAGGGGGCAAGCACTGAAGCTTTCTTT,CASRQGASTEAFF
TRBD2,TRBV28,TRBJ2-3,few,TGTGCCAGCAGTTTCCAATACTTGACTAGCGGCACAGATACGCAGTATTTT,CASSFQYLTSGTDTQYF
TRBD1,TRBV10-2,TRBJ2-2,many,TGCGCCAGCAGTGATTTTGGGCAGGGGGCCGACACCGGGGAGCTGTTTTTT,CASSDFGQGADTGELFF
.,TRBV6-5,TRBJ2-4,many,TGTGCCAGCAGTAACAGGGACGAGTCGTCCAAAAACATTCAGTACTTC,CASSNRDESSKNIQYF
TRBD1,TRBV27,TRBJ2-7,few,TGTGCCAGCAGTAAACCGGGACAGGGGGCGGGAGAGCAGTACTTC,CASSKPGQGAGEQYF
TRBD1,TRBV19,TRBJ1-2,.,TGTGCCAGTTTCACGGCAGGGGGCTACTATGGCTACACCTTC,CASFTAGGYYGYTF
.,TRBV14,TRBJ2-5,many,TGTGCCAGCAGCTCCACTAGTAAAGAGACCCAGTACTTC,CASSSTSKETQYF
TRBD2,TRBV4-1,TRBJ2-1,once,TGCGCCAGCAGCCAAGTTGGCGGGGGGCGCGCCCATGAGCAGTTCTTC,CASSQVGGGRAHEQFF
.,TRBV4-2,TRBJ1-5,.,TGTGCCAGCAGCCAAGTCGAGCGACAGGCAAGGCGGGACAATCAGCCCCAGCATTTT,CASSQVERQARRDNQPQHF
TRBD1,TRBV7-4,TRBJ1-1,.,TGTGCCAGCAGCGCCCCGGGACAGGGTAACACTGAAGCTTTCTTT,CASSAPGQGNTEAFF
.,TRBV4-1,TRBJ2-2,.,TGCGCCAGCAGCCAAGAAGGGAGGACCGGGGAGCTGTTTTTT,CASSQEGRTGELFF
.,TRBV20-1,TRBJ2-1,.,TGCAGTCCCCGCACTTATGGTAGCTCCTACAATGAGCAGTTCTTC,CSPRTYGSSYNEQFF
.,TRBV7-9,TRBJ2-7,many,TGTGCCAGCAGCTTAGGATTCTGGGGGCCTCGGGCGCGATTCTCCTACGAGCAGTACTTC,CASSLGFWGPRARFSYEQYF
.,TRBV7-8,TRBJ1-2,many,TGTGCCAGCAGCTTCGATGCTAACTATGGCTACACCTTC,CASSFDANYGYTF
.,TRBV28,TRBJ2-7,few,TGTGCCAGCAGTTCCACAGGGACCATATCCGAGCAGTACTTC,CASSSTGTISEQYF
.,TRBV24-1,TRBJ2-2,.,TGTGCCACCAGTGACCTCGCAAACACCGGGGAGCTGTTTTTT,CATSDLANTGELFF
.,TRBV10-2,TRBJ2-1,many,TGCGCCAGCAGTGAGTCAGTTTTCTCGGGACTCCGAGGCAATGAGCAGTTCTTC,CASSESVFSGLRGNEQFF
.,TRBV10-3,TRBJ2-1,many,TGTGCCATCAGCGGGGACTGGGACTACAATGAGCAGTTCTTC,CAISGDWDYNEQFF
TRBD1,TRBV14,TRBJ1-6,few,TGTGCCAGCAGCCCGCGGACAGGGAGTAATTCACCCCTCCACTTT,CASSPRTGSNSPLHF
.,TRBV14,TRBJ2-7,.,TGTGCCAGCAGCCAAGTATCTTGTAATAAGCCGTACTTC,CASSQVSCNKPYF
.,TRBV7-9,TRBJ2-7,many,TGTGCCAGCAGCCACCCTGGGACCGAGTCAGGGGAGCAGTACTTC,CASSHPGTESGEQYF
TRBD2,TRBV15,TRBJ2-7,.,TGTGCCACCAGCAGAGAGAGGGACTACCCCTACGAGCAGTACTTC,CATSRERDYPYEQYF
.,TRBV7-9,TRBJ1-3,many,TGTGCCAGCAGCTTAGTCCAAGGGACCGGTGGAAACACCATATATTTT,CASSLVQGTGGNTIYF
TRBD2,TRBV20-1,TRBJ2-1,few,TGCAGTGCTCGGACTAGCGGGAGACGAGAGCAGTTCTTC,CSARTSGRREQFF
.,TRBV7-3,TRBJ2-1,many,TGTGCCAGCAGCTCCGCCTCCTACAATGAGCAGTTCTTC,CASSSASYNEQFF
TRBD2,TRBV7-8,TRBJ2-7,many,TGTGCCAGCAGCCCCTTCCCTAGCGGCTCCTACGAGCAGTACTTC,CASSPFPSGSYEQYF
.,TRBV29-1,TRBJ2-2,.,TGCAGCGGGAAAGGGGGACGAGGCACCGGGGAGCTGTTTTTT,CSGKGGRGTGELFF
.,TRBV6-5,TRBJ1-1,many,TGTGCCAGCAGTCCGGACGGACCTAGGGTCACTGAAGCTTTCTTT,CASSPDGPRVTEAFF
TRBD2,TRBV20-1,TRBJ2-5,.,TGCAGTGCTCCAAATCTCCTAGCGGGAGAAAGTAGAGAGACCCAGTACTTC,CSAPNLLAGESRETQYF
TRBD2,TRBV19,TRBJ2-1,.,TGTGCCAGTAGTATAGACGCGGGAGGGGGTAATGAGCAGTTCTTC,CASSIDAGGGNEQFF
.,TRBV5-1,TRBJ2-5,.,TGCGCCAGCAGCTTGGAGGCCAGCGTCGTGGGACAAGAGACCCAGTACTTC,CASSLEASVVGQETQYF
TRBD2,TRBV20-1,TRBJ2-7,few,TGCAGTGCTAGGGAGGGACTAGCGGCCCTCGAGCAGTACTTC,CSAREGLAALEQYF
TRBD2,TRBV4-1,TRBJ2-5,few,TGCGCCAGCAGCCAAGCTGGACTAGCGGCACTCCAAGAGACCCAGTACTTC,CASSQAGLAALQETQYF
.,TRBV12-3/TRBV12-4,TRBJ1-2,many,TGTGCCAGCCAGGGTGGCTATGGCTACACCTTC,CASQGGYGYTF
.,TRBV5-1,TRBJ2-3,.,TGCGCCAGCAGCTTGGCGGGGATGGCTAGCACAGATACGCAGTATTTT,CASSLAGMASTDTQYF
.,TRBV11-2,TRBJ2-3,many,TGTGCCAGCAGCTTGTACTTCAGGGGAAAAGGTCACCCTATCCACACAGATACGCAGTATTTT,CASSLYFRGKGHPIHTDTQYF
.,TRBV9,TRBJ1-5,.,TGTGCCAGCAGCGTAACTTCAGGGAACAATCAGCCCCAGCATTTT,CASSVTSGNNQPQHF
.,TRBV19,TRBJ1-1,once,TGTGCCAGTAGCCAAAGGGGGAGCAGGAACACTGAAGCTTTCTTT,CASSQRGSRNTEAFF
.,TRBV28,TRBJ2-1,.,TGTGCCAGCAGCCCTAGGTCAAGTCATCGGGAGCAGTTCTTC,CASSPRSSHREQFF